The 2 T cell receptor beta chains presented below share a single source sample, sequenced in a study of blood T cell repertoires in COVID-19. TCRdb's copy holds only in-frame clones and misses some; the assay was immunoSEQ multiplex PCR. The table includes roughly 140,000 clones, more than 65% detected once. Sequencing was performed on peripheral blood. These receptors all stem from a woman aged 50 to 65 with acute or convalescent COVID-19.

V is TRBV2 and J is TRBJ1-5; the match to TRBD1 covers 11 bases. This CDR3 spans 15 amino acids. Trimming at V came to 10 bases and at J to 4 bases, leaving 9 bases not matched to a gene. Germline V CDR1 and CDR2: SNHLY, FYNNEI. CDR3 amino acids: CATKDRGRFNQPQHF. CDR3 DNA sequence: TGTGCCACCAAGGACAGGGGGCGATTTAATCAGCCCCAGCATTTT.

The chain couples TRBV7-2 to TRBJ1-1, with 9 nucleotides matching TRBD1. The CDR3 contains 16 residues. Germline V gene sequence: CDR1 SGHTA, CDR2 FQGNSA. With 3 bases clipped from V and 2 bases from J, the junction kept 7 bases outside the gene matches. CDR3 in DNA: TGTGCCAGCAGCTTGGGACAGGGCATTTATAACACTGAAGCTTTCTTT. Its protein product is CASSLGQGIYNTEAFF.